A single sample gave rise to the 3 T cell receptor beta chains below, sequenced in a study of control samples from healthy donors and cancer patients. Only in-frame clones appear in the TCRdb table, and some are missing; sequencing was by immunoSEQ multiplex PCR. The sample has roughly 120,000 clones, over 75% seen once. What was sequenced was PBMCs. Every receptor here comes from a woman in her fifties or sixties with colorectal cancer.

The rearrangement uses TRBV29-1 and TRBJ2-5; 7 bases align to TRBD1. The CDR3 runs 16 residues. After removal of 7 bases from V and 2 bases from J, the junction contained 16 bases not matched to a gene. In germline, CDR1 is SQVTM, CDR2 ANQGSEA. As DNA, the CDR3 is TGCAGCGCCTTGACACCGGGACAGATATATCAAGAGACCCAGTACTTC. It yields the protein CSALTPGQIYQETQYF.

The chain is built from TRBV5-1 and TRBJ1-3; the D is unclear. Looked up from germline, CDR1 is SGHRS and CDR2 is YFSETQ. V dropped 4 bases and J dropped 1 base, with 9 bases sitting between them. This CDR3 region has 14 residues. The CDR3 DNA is TGCGCCAGCAGCCTGGACGGTTCTGGAAACACCATATATTTT. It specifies CASSLDGSGNTIYF.

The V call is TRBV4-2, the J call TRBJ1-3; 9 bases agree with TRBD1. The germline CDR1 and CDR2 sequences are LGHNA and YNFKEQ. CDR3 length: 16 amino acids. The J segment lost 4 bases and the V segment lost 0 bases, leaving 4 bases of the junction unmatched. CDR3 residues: CASSQEGQGWGNTIYF. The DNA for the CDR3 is TGTGCCAGCAGCCAAGAGGGACAGGGATGGGGAAACACCATATATTTT.